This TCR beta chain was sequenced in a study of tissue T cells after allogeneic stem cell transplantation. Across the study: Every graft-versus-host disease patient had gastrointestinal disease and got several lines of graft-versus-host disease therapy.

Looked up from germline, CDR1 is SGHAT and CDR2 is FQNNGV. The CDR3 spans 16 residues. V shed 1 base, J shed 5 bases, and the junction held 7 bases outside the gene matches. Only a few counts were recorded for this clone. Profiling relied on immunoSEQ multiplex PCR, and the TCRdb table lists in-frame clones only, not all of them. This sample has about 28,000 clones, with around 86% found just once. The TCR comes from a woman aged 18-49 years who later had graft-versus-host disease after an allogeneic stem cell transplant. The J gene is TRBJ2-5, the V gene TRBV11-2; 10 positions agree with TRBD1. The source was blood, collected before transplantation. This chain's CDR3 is CASSLVVTGGFETQYF. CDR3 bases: TGTGCCAGCAGCTTAGTGGTGACAGGGGGCTTCGAGACCCAGTACTTC.